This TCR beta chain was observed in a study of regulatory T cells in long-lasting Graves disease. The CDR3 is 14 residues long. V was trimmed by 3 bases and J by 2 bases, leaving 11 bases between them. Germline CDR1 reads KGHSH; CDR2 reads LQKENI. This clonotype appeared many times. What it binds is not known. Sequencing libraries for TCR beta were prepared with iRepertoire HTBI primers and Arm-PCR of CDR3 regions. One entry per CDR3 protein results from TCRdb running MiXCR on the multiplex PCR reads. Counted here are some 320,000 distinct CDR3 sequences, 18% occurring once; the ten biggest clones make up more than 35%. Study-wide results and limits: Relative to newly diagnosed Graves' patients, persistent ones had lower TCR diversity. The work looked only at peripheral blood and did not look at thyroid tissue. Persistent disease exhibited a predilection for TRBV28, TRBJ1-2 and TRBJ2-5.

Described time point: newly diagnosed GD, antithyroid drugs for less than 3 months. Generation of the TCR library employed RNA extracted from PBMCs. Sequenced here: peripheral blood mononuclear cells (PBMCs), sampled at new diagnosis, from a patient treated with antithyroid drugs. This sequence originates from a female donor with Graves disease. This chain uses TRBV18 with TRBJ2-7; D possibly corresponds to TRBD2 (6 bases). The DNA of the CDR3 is TGTGCCAGCTCACCCCGGGAGCAGACCTACGAGCAGTACTTC. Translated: CASSPREQTYEQYF.